A single sample is the source of the 10 T cell receptor beta chains below, sequenced in a study of cytomegalovirus exposure and HLA in healthy donors. The PCR ran on 60 Vbeta and 13 Jbeta primers. Method: immunoSEQ multiplex PCR; TCRdb's copy keeps in-frame clones and lacks some. Of around 110,000 clones listed, 55% to 80% are singletons. Sequencing input: PBMCs. These receptors were obtained from a woman younger than 45 in good health and CMV-seronegative.

The V call is TRBV29-1, the J call TRBJ1-1; tentative D call: TRBD1 (5 bases). The CDR3 loop spans 13 amino acids. In germline, CDR1 is SQVTM, CDR2 ANQGSEA. V dropped 7 bases and J dropped 5 bases, with 17 bases sitting between them. Written as DNA, the CDR3 is TGCAGCGGCATTCCTCAGGGAAGGACTGAAGCTTTCTTT. It translates to CSGIPQGRTEAFF. The full variable domain, in which reference TRBV29-1 and TRBJ1-1 provide the parts outside the CDR3, is SAVISQKPSRDICQRGTSLTIQCQVDSQVTMMFWYRQQPGQSLTLIATANQGSEATYESGFVIDKFPISRPNLTFSTLTVSNMSPEDSSIYLCSGIPQGRTEAFFGQGTRLTVV.

This chain uses TRBV5-1 with TRBJ2-7, with 7 positions matching TRBD2. CDR1 and CDR2 (germline): SGHRS, YFSETQ. The CDR3 is 16 amino acids. With 0 bases clipped from V and 12 bases from J, the junction kept 18 bases outside the gene matches. CDR3 amino acids: CASSLGVGSGPTRRYF. The DNA for the CDR3 is TGCGCCAGCAGCTTGGGAGTAGGTAGCGGGCCTACCCGGAGGTACTTC.

The V gene is TRBV9, the J gene TRBJ2-5; possible D gene TRBD1, 6 bases. This CDR3 region has 15 residues. The V end lost 0 bases, the J end lost 5 bases, and 14 bases lay between the germline ends. Germline V gives CDR1 SGDLS, CDR2 YYNGEE. CDR3 nucleotides: TGTGCCAGCAGCGTAGCGCCAGGGGCGAGGGAGACCCAGTACTTC. It translates to CASSVAPGARETQYF.

This chain uses TRBV4-2 with TRBJ2-3, with D maybe TRBD2 (6 bases). Trimming stripped 0 bases from V and 1 base from J, with 8 bases between. Germline CDR1 reads LGHNA; CDR2 reads YNFKEQ. The CDR3 is 15 amino acids. The CDR3: CASSQELARTDTQYF. The CDR3 bases are TGTGCCAGCAGCCAAGAACTAGCACGCACAGATACGCAGTATTTT.

The chain recombines TRBV7-8 with TRBJ1-5; TRBD1 agrees at 8 bases. Per the germline V gene, CDR1 is SGHVS and CDR2 is FQNEAQ. V gave up 1 base and J gave up 6 bases; unmatched junction bases: 5. The length of the CDR3 is 15 residues. In DNA form, the CDR3 reads TGTGCCAGCAGCTTAGGGACAGGGAGAGGTCAGCCCCAGCATTTT. It codes for CASSLGTGRGQPQHF. The complete variable domain, with remaining parts taken from reference TRBV7-8 and TRBJ1-5, reads GAGVSQSPRYKVAKRGQDVALRCDPISGHVSLFWYQQALGQGPEFLTYFQNEAQLDKSGLPSDRFFAERPEGSVSTLKIQRTQQEDSAVYLCASSLGTGRGQPQHFGDGTRLSIL.

The chain links TRBV5-1 to TRBJ1-2, with a weak D call TRBD1 (5 bases). Trimming removed 3 bases at V and 8 bases at J, with 11 bases between. Germline loops: CDR1 SGHRS, CDR2 YFSETQ. CDR3 size: 12 residues. CDR3 DNA: TGCGCCAGCAGCTCCGGCCGGGGGGGCTACACCTTC. Encoded protein: CASSSGRGGYTF.

V gene TRBV12-5 combines with J gene TRBJ2-1, with TRBD1 matching over 10 bases. Trimming took 1 base from V and 4 from J; bases not matched to a gene: 1. CDR1 is LGHNT, CDR2 FRNRAP, per germline. This CDR3 is built from 15 residues. Written as DNA, the CDR3 is TGTGCTAGTGGTTTGGGGGACAGGGGTTACAATGAGCAGTTCTTC. It codes for CASGLGDRGYNEQFF.

This clone appeared a few times. The rearrangement links TRBV14 to TRBJ1-1; 8 nucleotides match TRBD1. V trimming: 2 bases; J trimming: 10 bases; junction bases outside the gene matches: 6. Germline V gene sequence: CDR1 SGHDN, CDR2 FVKESK. This CDR3 is 13 amino acids long. CDR3 sequence reads: CASSQQAGTGAFF. The CDR3 nucleotides are TGTGCCAGCAGCCAACAAGCCGGGACAGGAGCTTTCTTT.

For the CDR3, the DNA is TGCGCCAGCAGCCCGAGATACAGGGGTAATACTGAAGCTTTCTTT. It translates to CASSPRYRGNTEAFF. V and J are TRBV4-1 and TRBJ1-1; 7 nucleotides agree with TRBD1. Per the germline V gene, CDR1 is MGHRA and CDR2 is YSYEKL. CDR3 length equals 15 residues. The V segment lost 4 bases and the J segment 5 bases; nucleotides outside the gene matches: 10.

The gene calls are TRBV4-3 and TRBJ2-5; TRBD2 agrees at 9 bases. The J segment lost 4 bases and the V segment lost 0 bases, leaving 12 bases of the junction unmatched. In germline, CDR1 is LGHNA, CDR2 YSLEER. This CDR3 is built from 18 residues. CDR3 sequence: CASSQDTHRAGGGETQYF. The DNA of the CDR3 is TGCGCCAGCAGCCAAGACACCCACCGCGCGGGAGGGGGAGAGACCCAGTACTTC.